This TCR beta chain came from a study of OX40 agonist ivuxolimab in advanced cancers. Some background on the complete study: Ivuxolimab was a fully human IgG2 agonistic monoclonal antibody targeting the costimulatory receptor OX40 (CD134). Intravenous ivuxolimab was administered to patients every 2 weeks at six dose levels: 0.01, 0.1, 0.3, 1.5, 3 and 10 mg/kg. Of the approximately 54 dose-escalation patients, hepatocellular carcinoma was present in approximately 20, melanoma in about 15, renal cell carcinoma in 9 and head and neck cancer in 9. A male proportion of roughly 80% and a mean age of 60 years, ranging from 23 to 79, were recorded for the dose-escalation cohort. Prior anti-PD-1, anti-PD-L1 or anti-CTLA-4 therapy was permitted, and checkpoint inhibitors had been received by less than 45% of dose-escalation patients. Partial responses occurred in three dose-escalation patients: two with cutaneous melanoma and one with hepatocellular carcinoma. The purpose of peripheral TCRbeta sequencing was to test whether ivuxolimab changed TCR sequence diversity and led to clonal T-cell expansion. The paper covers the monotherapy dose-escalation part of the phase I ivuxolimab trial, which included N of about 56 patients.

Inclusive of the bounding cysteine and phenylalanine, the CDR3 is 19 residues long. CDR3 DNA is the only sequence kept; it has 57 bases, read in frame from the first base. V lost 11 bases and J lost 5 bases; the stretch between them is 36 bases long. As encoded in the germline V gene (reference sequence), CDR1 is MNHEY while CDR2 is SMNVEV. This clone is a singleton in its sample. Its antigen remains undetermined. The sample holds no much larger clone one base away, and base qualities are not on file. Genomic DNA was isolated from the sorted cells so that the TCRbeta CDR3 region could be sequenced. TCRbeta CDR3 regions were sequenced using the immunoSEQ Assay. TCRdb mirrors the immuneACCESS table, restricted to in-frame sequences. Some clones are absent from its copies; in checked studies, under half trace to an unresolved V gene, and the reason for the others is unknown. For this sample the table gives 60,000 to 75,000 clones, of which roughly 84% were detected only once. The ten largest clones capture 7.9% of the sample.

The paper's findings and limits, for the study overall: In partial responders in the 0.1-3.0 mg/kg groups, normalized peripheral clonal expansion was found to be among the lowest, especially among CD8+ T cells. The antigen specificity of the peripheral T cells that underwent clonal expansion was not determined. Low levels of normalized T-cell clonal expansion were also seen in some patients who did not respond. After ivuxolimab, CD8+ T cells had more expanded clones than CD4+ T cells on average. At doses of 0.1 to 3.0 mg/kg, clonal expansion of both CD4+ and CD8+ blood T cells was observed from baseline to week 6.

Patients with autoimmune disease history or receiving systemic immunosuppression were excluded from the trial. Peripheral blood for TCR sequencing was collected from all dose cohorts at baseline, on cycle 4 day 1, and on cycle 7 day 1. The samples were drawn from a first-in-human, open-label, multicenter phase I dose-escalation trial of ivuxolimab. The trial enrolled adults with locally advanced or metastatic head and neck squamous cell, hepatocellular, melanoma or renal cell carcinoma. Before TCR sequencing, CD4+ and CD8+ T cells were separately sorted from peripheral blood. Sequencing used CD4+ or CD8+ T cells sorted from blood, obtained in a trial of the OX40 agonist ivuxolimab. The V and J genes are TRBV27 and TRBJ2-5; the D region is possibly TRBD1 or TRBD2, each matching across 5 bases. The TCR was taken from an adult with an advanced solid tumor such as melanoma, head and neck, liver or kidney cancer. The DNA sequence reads TGTGCCTCCAGCTTGGGGGTAACGGGTGCGAGGGGCGCCGTTGAGACCCAGTACTTC. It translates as CASSLGVTGARGAVETQYF.